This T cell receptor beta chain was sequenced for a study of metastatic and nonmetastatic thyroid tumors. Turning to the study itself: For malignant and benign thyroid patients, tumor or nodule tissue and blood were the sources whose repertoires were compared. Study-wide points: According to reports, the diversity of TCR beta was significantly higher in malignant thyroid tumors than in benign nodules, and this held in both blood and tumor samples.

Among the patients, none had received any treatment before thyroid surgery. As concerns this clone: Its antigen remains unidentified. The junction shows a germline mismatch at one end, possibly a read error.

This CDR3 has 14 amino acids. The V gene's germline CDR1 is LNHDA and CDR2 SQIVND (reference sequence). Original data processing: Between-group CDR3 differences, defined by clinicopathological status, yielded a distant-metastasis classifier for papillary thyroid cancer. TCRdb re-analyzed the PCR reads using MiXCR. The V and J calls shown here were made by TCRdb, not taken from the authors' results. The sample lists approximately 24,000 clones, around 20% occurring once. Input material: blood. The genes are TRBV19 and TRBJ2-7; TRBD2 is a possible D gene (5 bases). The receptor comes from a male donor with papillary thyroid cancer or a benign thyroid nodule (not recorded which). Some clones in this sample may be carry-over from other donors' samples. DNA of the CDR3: TGTGCCAGTAGTATTAGCGCGAGCTCCTACGATCAGTACTTC. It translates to CASSISASSYDQYF.